The entry below describes one T cell receptor beta chain. As yet, its antigen is unknown. Germline CDR1 is KGHSH and CDR2 is LQKENI. Trimming left V 2 bases short and J 0 bases short, with 17 bases between. The CDR3 is 18 amino acids. This sample is drawn from a study of cytomegalovirus exposure and HLA in healthy donors. Study results and limitations: Per published accounts, TCR beta sequences correctly predicted the HLA-A and HLA-B alleles of most subjects.

Use of 60 Vbeta and 13 Jbeta primers characterized the PCR. Generated by immunoSEQ multiplex PCR, the TCRdb table keeps only in-frame clones and is missing some. The sample lists some 130,000 clones, roughly 78% occurring once. The sequence came from a man between 25 and 39 years old in good health. The rearrangement links TRBV18 to TRBJ1-3; D gene uncertain. The sequencing sample was made of PBMCs. CDR3 coding DNA: TGTGCCAGCTCACCAATTTCGGCAGCCAGACTCTCTGGAAACACCATATATTTT. This sequence encodes CASSPISAARLSGNTIYF.